This TCR beta chain was captured by sequencing in a study of T cell clonotyping in hematopoietic cell transplantation. As for the study in general: Recipient samples before transplant were obtained post-cytoreduction.

This CDR3 has 15 residues. CDR1 LNHDA and CDR2 SQIVND come from the germline V gene (reference sequence). V was cut by 5 bases and J by 2 bases, with 16 bases left in between. Study-wide points: Recipient TCR diversity dropped after transplant; expanded clonotypes rose from day 30 to 180. Few recipient clonotypes overlapped donors; over 95% were de novo at given depth.

TCRdb's copy holds only in-frame clones and misses some; the assay was immunoSEQ multiplex PCR. The sample has roughly 40,000 clones; 85% are singletons. Notes on this clone: Its antigen is not identified.

Time point: recipient sample about 28 days before transplant, after cytoreduction. Blood collection times were about day -28 and days 30, 100, 180 posttransplant. This receptor was obtained from a man in his 60s with acute myeloid leukemia. Some clones in this sample may be carry-over from other donors' samples. This sample comprised peripheral blood mononuclear cells, obtained before stem cell transplant. The rearrangement links TRBV19 to TRBJ2-7; maybe TRBD2 (6 bases). The CDR3 is CASSVGLLGPYEQYF. In DNA form, the CDR3 reads TGTGCCAGTAGTGTGGGACTTTTGGGCCCCTACGAGCAGTACTTC.